This T cell receptor beta chain emerged from a study of T cells in Graves' hyperthyroidism and ophthalmopathy. Whole-study context: Pretreatment peripheral blood was obtained at initial diagnosis.

In this sample, this clonotype turned up many times. Researchers amplified the TCR beta CDR3 regions from RNA transcripts. Carried out on the TCR CDR3, a first-round RT-PCR used the HTBI primer set. One entry per CDR3 protein results from TCRdb running MiXCR on the multiplex PCR reads. Of 220,000 or so distinct CDR3 sequences listed, roughly 17% are singletons. The CDR3 totals 13 residues. Germline V gene sequence: CDR1 LNHDA, CDR2 SQIVND (reference sequence). Trimming cost V 9 bases and J 3 bases; bases outside gene matches: 7. Each ophthalmopathy patient scored at least 3 on the Clinical Activity Score and at least 4 on NOSPECS grade, with duration under 3 months.

The source material was blood. The chain combines TRBV19 with TRBJ2-7, with TRBD2 identical over 8 bases. The TCR originated in a woman between 18 and 29 years old with Graves' ophthalmopathy. The CDR3 nucleotides read TGTGCCAGCTCAAGCGGGAGTCACTACGAGCAGTACTTC. Translating it yields CASSSGSHYEQYF.